This record looks at one TCR beta chain sequence and its context. Germline lookup yields CDR1 SGHRS and CDR2 YFSETQ. The CDR3 covers 15 residues. V gave up 0 bases and J gave up 6 bases, with 16 bases separating them. Clones were sequenced by immunoSEQ multiplex PCR, and TCRdb holds only the in-frame ones, with some missing. The data show 60,000 or so clones, about 74% seen once. This sample is drawn from a study of blood T cell repertoires in COVID-19. At the level of the study: There were acute and convalescent COVID-19 samples, and they came from the United States, Italy and Spain.

This TCR derives from a woman of 80 years or more with acute or convalescent COVID-19. What was sequenced was peripheral blood. V is TRBV5-1 and J is TRBJ2-7, with D perhaps matching TRBD2 (6 bases). This chain's CDR3 is CASSLEGVLASEQYF. In DNA, the CDR3 is TGCGCCAGCAGCTTGGAAGGTGTACTAGCATCCGAGCAGTACTTC.